Given below is one T cell receptor beta chain in context. What it binds is not known. This sample is drawn from a study of T cells expressing NK-cell markers. Study-level information: Seven sequenced donors out of eight were HCMV-seropositive, one seronegative.

General study results and limits: The leading position in the CD3+CD56-NKG2C+ fraction of a handful of donors also went to these clonotypes. Whether expanded NKG2C+ T cell clones were HCMV-specific remained unclear.

This CDR3 has 16 amino acids. The germline gives CDR1 MGHRA, CDR2 YSYEKL. TCRdb derives one entry per CDR3 protein from the 5' RACE reads, leaving out DNA. This table lists around 470,000 distinct CDR3 sequences. Sequenced sample: blood T cells: a sorted CD56 or NKG2C T cell subset, CD4+ or CD8+ T cells, or bulk PBMC T cells (not recorded which). The clonotype comes from a woman aged 45-60 years in good health. The rearrangement joins TRBV4-1 to TRBJ2-1; as DNA is missing, the TRBD1 call by TCRdb cannot be tested. CDR3 in amino acids: CASSRSLVGSYNEQFF.